This TCR beta chain appears in the sequencing data of a study of Ad26.COV2.S vaccination and SARS-CoV-2 variants. This CDR3 has 14 amino acids. The germline V gene encodes CDR1 SEHNR and CDR2 FQNEAQ (reference sequence). V was clipped by 1 base and J by 2 bases, with 6 bases between them. Regarding treatment: some 20 received Ad26.COV2.S at low or high dose, single or two shots; several received placebo; per-sample allocation not given. Specimens were obtained on day 63 following the first vaccine or placebo injection. TCRdb keeps only in-frame clones here, not all; method: immunoSEQ multiplex PCR. The data contain 450,000 to 550,000 clones, about 88% of them seen just once; the ten biggest clones take up 1.7%.

The sample consisted of peripheral blood, taken in a trial of Ad26.COV2.S vaccine versus placebo. The receptor comes from a person aged 18-60 years who received the Ad26.COV2.S COVID-19 vaccine or a placebo. The J gene is TRBJ1-3, the V gene TRBV7-9; perhaps TRBD1 as D (5 bases). As DNA, the CDR3 is TGTGCCAGCAGCTTAGGGGGGACTGGAAACACCATATATTTT. Protein: CASSLGGTGNTIYF.